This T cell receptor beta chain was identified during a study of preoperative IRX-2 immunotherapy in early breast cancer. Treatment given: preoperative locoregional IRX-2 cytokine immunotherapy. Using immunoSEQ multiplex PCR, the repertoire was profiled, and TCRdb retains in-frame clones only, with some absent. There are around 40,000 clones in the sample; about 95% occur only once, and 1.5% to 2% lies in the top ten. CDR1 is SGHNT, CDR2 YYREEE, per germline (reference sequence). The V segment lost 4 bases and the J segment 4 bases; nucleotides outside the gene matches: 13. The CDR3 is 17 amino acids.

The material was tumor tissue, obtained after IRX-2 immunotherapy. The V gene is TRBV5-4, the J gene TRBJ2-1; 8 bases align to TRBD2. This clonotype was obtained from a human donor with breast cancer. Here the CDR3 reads CASSEGRGARGYNEQFF. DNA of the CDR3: TGTGCCAGCAGCGAGGGGCGGGGGGCCAGGGGATACAATGAGCAGTTCTTC.